A single sample gave rise to the 15 T cell receptor beta chains below, sequenced in a study of shared T cell receptors in the human thymus. TCRdb's table, derived via immunoSEQ multiplex PCR, lists solely in-frame clones and lacks some. Among hundreds of thousands of clones, approximately 90% were seen once, and the ten largest hold about 0.01%. A further study also used this sample, focusing on human thymus T cells.

Sequenced: thymocytes. These receptors were taken from a boy under two years old with a congenital heart defect.

The J gene is TRBJ2-1, the V gene TRBV5-1; 8 nucleotides agree with TRBD2. V gave up 7 bases and J gave up 10 bases; unmatched junction bases: 16. This CDR3 contains 15 residues. Germline V gives CDR1 SGHRS, CDR2 YFSETQ. CDR3 region: CASAGLREARLEQFF. The CDR3 DNA is TGCGCCAGCGCGGGATTGCGGGAGGCCCGTCTCGAGCAGTTCTTC.

This chain links TRBV6-5 with TRBJ2-5, with 12 nucleotides matching TRBD2. J was trimmed by 3 bases and V by 4 bases; bases with no gene match: 3. The CDR3 is 15 amino acids. Germline assignment: CDR1 MNHEY and CDR2 SVGAGI. This chain's CDR3 is CASSSRLAGEETQYF. DNA of the CDR3: TGTGCCAGCAGTTCCAGACTAGCGGGGGAAGAGACCCAGTACTTC.

The rearrangement links TRBV15 to TRBJ2-5; 8 nucleotides align to TRBD2. The J segment lost 2 bases and the V segment lost 5 bases, leaving 10 bases of the junction unmatched. The CDR3 totals 16 residues. Looked up from germline, CDR1 is LNHNV and CDR2 is YYDKDF (reference sequence). DNA of the CDR3: TGTGCCACCAGCCGCGATGAGCGGGAGAGGCAAGAGACCCAGTACTTC. Protein: CATSRDERERQETQYF.

The chain links TRBV14 to TRBJ2-5; D might be TRBD2 (5 bases). V was pared by 1 base and J by 1 base, with 16 bases between. This CDR3 is 17 amino acids long. Germline assignment: CDR1 SGHDN and CDR2 FVKESK. The DNA for the CDR3 is TGTGCCAGCAGCCAAGGAGCGAGCGGTAACCCCCAAGAGACCCAGTACTTC. Translation: CASSQGASGNPQETQYF.

V is TRBV6-5 and J is TRBJ1-6; tentative D call: TRBD1 (6 bases). V was shortened by 2 bases and J by 4 bases, with 9 bases between the two germline ends. This CDR3 has 15 residues. From germline, CDR1 is MNHEY and CDR2 SVGAGI. In DNA, the CDR3 is TGTGCCAGCAGTTACGTCAGGGGATATAATTCACCCCTCCACTTT. Translating gives CASSYVRGYNSPLHF.

The chain has TRBV28 and TRBJ1-5; 9 bases align to TRBD1. J was trimmed by 2 bases and V by 7 bases; bases with no gene match: 6. CDR1 is MDHEN and CDR2 is SYDVKM in the germline V gene. The CDR3 covers 15 residues. The CDR3 here is CASKPGQGCNQPQHF. For the CDR3, the DNA is TGTGCCAGCAAACCGGGACAGGGCTGCAATCAGCCCCAGCATTTT. The entire variable domain, with the rest obtained from reference TRBV28 and TRBJ1-5, is as follows: DVKVTQSSRYLVKRTGEKVFLECVQDMDHENMFWYRQDPGLGLRLIYFSYDVKMKEKGDIPEGYSVSREKKERFSLILESASTNQTSMYLCASKPGQGCNQPQHFGDGTRLSIL.

The rearrangement joins TRBV9 to TRBJ2-5; D gene ambiguous. The CDR3 has 13 amino acids. Deletions cut 0 bases from V and 4 bases from J, with 7 bases between. Germline V gene lookup returns CDR1 SGDLS and CDR2 YYNGEE. The DNA of the CDR3 is TGTGCCAGCAGCGTAGGTAGAAGAGAGACCCAGTACTTC. It yields the protein CASSVGRRETQYF.

The chain recombines TRBV7-2 with TRBJ2-5, with 7 bases aligning to TRBD1. Trimming at V came to 1 base and at J to 1 base, leaving 3 bases not matched to a gene. Germline loops: CDR1 SGHTA, CDR2 FQGNSA. CDR3 length: 15 amino acids. Here the CDR3 DNA reads TGTGCCAGCAGCTTAGGGGGACAGTTCCAAGAGACCCAGTACTTC. It specifies CASSLGGQFQETQYF.

V is TRBV30 and J is TRBJ2-7; D is unresolved. This CDR3 is 15 amino acids long. The V and J ends lost 1 base and 0 bases respectively, with 13 bases between them. Germline lookup yields CDR1 GTSNPN and CDR2 SVGIG (reference sequence). CDR3 protein: CAWSGLPPFSYEQYF. For the CDR3, the DNA is TGTGCCTGGAGTGGACTTCCTCCTTTCTCCTACGAGCAGTACTTC. Full variable domain (outside the CDR3, taken from reference TRBV30 and TRBJ2-7): SQTIHQWPATLVQPVGSPLSLECTVEGTSNPNLYWYRQAAGRGLQLLFYSVGIGQISSEVPQNLSASRPQDRQFILSSKKLLLSDSGFYLCAWSGLPPFSYEQYFGPGTRLTVT.

The chain joins TRBV25-1 to TRBJ2-3; possibly TRBD2 for D (6 bases). The germline V and J ends were trimmed by 6 bases and 8 bases, with 18 bases remaining between them. The germline CDR1 and CDR2 sequences are MGHDK and SYGVNS. The CDR3 loop spans 14 amino acids. CDR3 DNA: TGTGCCAGCAGCCGCACCCGGGGAGGAGGTACGCAGTATTTT. Encoded protein: CASSRTRGGGTQYF.

The chain combines TRBV27 with TRBJ2-7; 9 bases map to TRBD2. This CDR3 region has 16 residues. V lost 8 bases to trimming and J lost 1 base; unmatched junction nucleotides: 12. Germline lookup yields CDR1 MNHEY and CDR2 SMNVEV (reference sequence). CDR3 residues: CASGLRTSALSYEQYF. The CDR3 nucleotides read TGTGCCAGCGGCCTTAGGACTAGCGCACTATCCTACGAGCAGTACTTC.

This clone occurred a few times. V and J are TRBV4-3 and TRBJ2-7; TRBD2 agrees at 7 bases. The V and J ends lost 0 bases and 3 bases, in that order; junction bases with no gene match: 2. Germline loops: CDR1 LGHNA, CDR2 YSLEER. The CDR3 is 14 amino acids. Here the CDR3 DNA reads TGCGCCAGCAGCCAAGAAACGGGGGGCTACGAGCAGTACTTC. The encoded protein is CASSQETGGYEQYF.

This chain links TRBV5-6 with TRBJ2-3, with a weak D call TRBD2 (5 bases). CDR1 is SGHDT, CDR2 YYEEEE, per germline. V lost 2 bases and J 0 bases, leaving 13 bases between the germline ends. This CDR3 contains 16 residues. CDR3: CASSFLLGRSTDTQYF. DNA of the CDR3: TGTGCCAGCAGCTTCCTACTAGGACGGAGCACAGATACGCAGTATTTT.

The V call is TRBV7-6, the J call TRBJ2-7; TRBD1 agrees at 8 bases. The CDR3 loop spans 19 amino acids. J gave up 2 bases and V 4 bases, and 19 bases lay outside the gene matches. Germline values: CDR1 SGHVS, CDR2 FNYEAQ. The CDR3 DNA reads TGTGCCAGCAGCTCCCCTTTCGGGACAGGACCTTCAACGACCTACGAGCAGTACTTC. Amino acids: CASSSPFGTGPSTTYEQYF.

The J gene is TRBJ2-5, the V gene TRBV10-3; the match to TRBD2 covers 7 bases. CDR3 length: 16 residues. CDR1 and CDR2 (germline): ENHRY, SYGVKD. V gave up 4 bases and J gave up 7 bases; unmatched junction bases: 15. The CDR3 region is CAISGPREGLFGTQYF. CDR3 coding DNA: TGTGCCATCAGTGGACCAAGGGAGGGACTCTTCGGGACCCAGTACTTC.